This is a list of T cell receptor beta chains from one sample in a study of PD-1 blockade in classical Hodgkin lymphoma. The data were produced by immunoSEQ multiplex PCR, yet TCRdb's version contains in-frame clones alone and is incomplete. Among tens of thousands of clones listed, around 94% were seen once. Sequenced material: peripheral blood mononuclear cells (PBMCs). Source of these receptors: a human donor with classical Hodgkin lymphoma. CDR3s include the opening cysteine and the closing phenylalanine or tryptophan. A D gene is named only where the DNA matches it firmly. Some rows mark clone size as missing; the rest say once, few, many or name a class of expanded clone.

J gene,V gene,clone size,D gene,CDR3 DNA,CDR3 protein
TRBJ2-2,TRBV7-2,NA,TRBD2,TGTGCCAGCAGCAAAGGGGGTAGCGGGGCGTACGCGAACACCGGGGAGCTGTTTTTT,CASSKGGSGAYANTGELFF
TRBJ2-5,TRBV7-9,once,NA,TGTGCCAGCAGCTTAGGGAATCGACAAGAGACCCAGTACTTC,CASSLGNRQETQYF
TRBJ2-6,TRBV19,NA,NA,TGTGCCAGTAGAGGAGGGCCTGGGGCCAACGTCCTGACTTTC,CASRGGPGANVLTF
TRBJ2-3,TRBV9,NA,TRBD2,TGTGCCAGCAGCGCTTGGGCTAGCGGGGCGAACACAGATACGCAGTATTTT,CASSAWASGANTDTQYF
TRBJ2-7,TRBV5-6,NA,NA,TGTGCCAGCAGCTTGGGACCCCTGACCGGCTACGAGCAGTACTTC,CASSLGPLTGYEQYF
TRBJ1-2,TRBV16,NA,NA,TGTGCCAGCAGCCCGGGACGGACCGGGTTCCTTGGCTACACCTTC,CASSPGRTGFLGYTF
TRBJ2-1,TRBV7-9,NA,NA,TGTGCCAGCAGCTCGCAGCCAGGGGGGAGGGAGCAGTTCTTC,CASSSQPGGREQFF
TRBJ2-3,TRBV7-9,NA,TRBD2,TGTGCCAGCAGCCATGCGGGGGGGCCGTCTACGCAGTATTTT,CASSHAGGPSTQYF
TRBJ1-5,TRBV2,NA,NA,TGTGCCAGCAGTGAAGAGGGGTTTAGCAATCAGCCCCAGCATTTT,CASSEEGFSNQPQHF
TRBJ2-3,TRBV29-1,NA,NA,TGCAGCGCCGACCCGGGTAGCCGTGATACGCAGTATTTT,CSADPGSRDTQYF
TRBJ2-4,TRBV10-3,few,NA,TGTGCCACACAAACCGATGAAGCTAGAGCCAAAAACATTCAGTACTTC,CATQTDEARAKNIQYF
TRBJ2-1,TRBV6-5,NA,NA,TGTGCCAGCAGGGGAGTGAATTTAGAGCAGTTCTTC,CASRGVNLEQFF
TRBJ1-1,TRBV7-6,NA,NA,TGTGCCACCTACAGCTTCGGGAGGAACACTGAAGCTTTCTTT,CATYSFGRNTEAFF
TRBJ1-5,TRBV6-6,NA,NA,TGTGCCAGCAGTTACGGGGGCAGCAATCAGCCCCAGCATTTT,CASSYGGSNQPQHF
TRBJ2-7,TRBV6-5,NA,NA,TGTGCCAGCATCGGGACCGCGACCTACGAGCAGTACTTC,CASIGTATYEQYF
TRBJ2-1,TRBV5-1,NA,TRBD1,TGCGCCAGCAGCTTGGGGGCAGGGGGTCCCAGCGAGCAGTTCTTC,CASSLGAGGPSEQFF
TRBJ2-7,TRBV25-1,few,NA,TGTGCCAGCAGTGAATACGAGCAGTACTTC,CASSEYEQYF
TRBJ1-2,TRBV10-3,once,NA,TGTGCCATCATGGGTGGAATTGGCTACACCTTC,CAIMGGIGYTF
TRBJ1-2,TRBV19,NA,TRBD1,TGTGCCAGTAGTACGGGACAGAGATATGGCTACACCTTC,CASSTGQRYGYTF
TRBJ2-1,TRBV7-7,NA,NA,TGTGCTAGCAGCCTCCATTCCAGCGGCCCCCCTTACAATGAGCAGTTCTTC,CASSLHSSGPPYNEQFF
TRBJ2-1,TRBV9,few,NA,TGTGCCAGCAGCGTAGGGGGGGACGGCTGGGACAATGAGCAGTTCTTC,CASSVGGDGWDNEQFF
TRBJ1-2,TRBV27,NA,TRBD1,TGTGCCAGCAGTACCATGGGACAGGGCAAGTATGGCTACACCTTC,CASSTMGQGKYGYTF
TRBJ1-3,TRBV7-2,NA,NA,TGTGCCAGCAGCTTCAGACTCTCTGGAAACACCATATATTTT,CASSFRLSGNTIYF
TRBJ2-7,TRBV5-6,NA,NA,TGTGCCAGCAGCTGGGGTGGGGGCTACGAGCAGTACTTC,CASSWGGGYEQYF
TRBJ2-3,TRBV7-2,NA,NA,TGTGCCAGCAGCCTCGCGAAAGTCGCGGCGGATACGCAGTATTTT,CASSLAKVAADTQYF
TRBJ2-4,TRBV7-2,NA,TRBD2,TGTGCCAGCAGCTTATCCGGACTAGCGGGAGGTCTTGGCAAAAACATTCAGTACTTC,CASSLSGLAGGLGKNIQYF
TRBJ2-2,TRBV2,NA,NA,TGTGCCAGCACCAGAGAGAACACCGGGGAGCTGTTTTTT,CASTRENTGELFF
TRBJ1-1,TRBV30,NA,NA,TGTGCCTGGATCACTAGGCAGGGGAACACTGAAGCTTTCTTT,CAWITRQGNTEAFF
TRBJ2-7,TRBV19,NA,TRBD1,TGTGCCAGTAGTGTGACTGAACAGGGGGCGCAATACGAGCAGTACTTC,CASSVTEQGAQYEQYF
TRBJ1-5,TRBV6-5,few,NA,TGTGCCAGCAGTTACAGGGTAAATCAGCCCCAGCATTTT,CASSYRVNQPQHF
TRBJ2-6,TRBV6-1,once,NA,TGTGCCACTTCAGGGGCGCATGGGGCCAACGTCCTGACTTTC,CATSGAHGANVLTF
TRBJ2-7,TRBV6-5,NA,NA,TGTGCCAGCAGTGGGACTTTCAGCTCCTACGAGCAGTACTTC,CASSGTFSSYEQYF
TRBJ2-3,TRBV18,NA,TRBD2,TGTGCCAGCTCACAGGCTAGCGGGAGCACAGATACGCAGTATTTT,CASSQASGSTDTQYF
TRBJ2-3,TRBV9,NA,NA,TGTGCCAGCAGCCCGCCGTCGGCGGATACGCAGTATTTT,CASSPPSADTQYF
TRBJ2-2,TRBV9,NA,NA,TGTGCCAGCAGCGTAGACAGGGAGCTGTTTTTT,CASSVDRELFF
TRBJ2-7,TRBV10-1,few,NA,TGCGCCAGCGGGACCTTGGGAGAGCAGTACTTC,CASGTLGEQYF
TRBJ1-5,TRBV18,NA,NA,TGTGCCAGCTCACACGGCGGGACATCTTTTAGCAATCAGCCCCAGCATTTT,CASSHGGTSFSNQPQHF
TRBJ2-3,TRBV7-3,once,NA,TGTGCCAGCAGCCCTGGCGGTACCACAGTGTATTTT,CASSPGGTTVYF
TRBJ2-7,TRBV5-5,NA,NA,TGTGCCAGCAGCTTGGAAGACGGACTGGCCTACGAGCAGTACTTC,CASSLEDGLAYEQYF
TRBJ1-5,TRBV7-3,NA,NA,TGTGCCAGCAGCGCTTCACAGGGACCGCCCCAGCATTTT,CASSASQGPPQHF
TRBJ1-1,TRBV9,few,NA,TGTGCCAGCAGCGTAGGAACAGGGATGAACACTGAAGCTTTCTTT,CASSVGTGMNTEAFF
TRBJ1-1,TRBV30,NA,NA,TGTGCCTGGGTTTTCCTGGGGGGACCTAACACTGAAGCTTTCTTT,CAWVFLGGPNTEAFF
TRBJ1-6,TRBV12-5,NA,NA,TGTGCTAGTGGTTTAGGTCCTGGCTCACCCCTCCACTTT,CASGLGPGSPLHF
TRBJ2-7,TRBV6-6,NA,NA,TGTGCCAGCAGTTACGGCAGTAACTACGAGCAGTACTTC,CASSYGSNYEQYF
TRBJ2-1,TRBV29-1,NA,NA,TGCAGCGTTTCCGGACAAGACTCACCTCTTCCTGACAATGAGCAGTTCTTC,CSVSGQDSPLPDNEQFF
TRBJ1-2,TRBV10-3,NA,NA,TGTGCCATCAGCCGAGAGGGGAACTATGGCTACACCTTC,CAISREGNYGYTF
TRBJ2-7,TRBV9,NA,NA,TGTGCCAGCAGCGTAGGTGGGTCTCGCTACGAGCAGTACTTC,CASSVGGSRYEQYF
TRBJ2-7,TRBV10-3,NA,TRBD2,TGTGCCATCAGCGAACCGGGACTAGCGTGGAACGAGCAGTACTTC,CAISEPGLAWNEQYF